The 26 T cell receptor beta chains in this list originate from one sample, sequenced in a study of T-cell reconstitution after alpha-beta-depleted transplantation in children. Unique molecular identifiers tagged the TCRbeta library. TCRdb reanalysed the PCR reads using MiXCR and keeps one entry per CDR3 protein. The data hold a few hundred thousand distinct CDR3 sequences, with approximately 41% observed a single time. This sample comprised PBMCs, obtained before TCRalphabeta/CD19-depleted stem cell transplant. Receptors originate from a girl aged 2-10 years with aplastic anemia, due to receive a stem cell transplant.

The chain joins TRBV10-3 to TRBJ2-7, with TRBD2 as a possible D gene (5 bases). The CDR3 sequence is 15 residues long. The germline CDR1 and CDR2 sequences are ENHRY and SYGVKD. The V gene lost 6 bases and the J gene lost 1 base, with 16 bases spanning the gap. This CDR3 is CAIRRATRASYEQYF. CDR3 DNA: TGTGCCATCAGGAGGGCCACGAGGGCTTCCTACGAGCAGTACTTC.

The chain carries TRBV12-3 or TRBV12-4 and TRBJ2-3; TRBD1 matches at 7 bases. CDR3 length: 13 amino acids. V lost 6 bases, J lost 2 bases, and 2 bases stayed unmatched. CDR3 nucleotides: TGTGCCAGCAGAGGGGGCGCCACAGATACGCAGTATTTT. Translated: CASRGGATDTQYF.

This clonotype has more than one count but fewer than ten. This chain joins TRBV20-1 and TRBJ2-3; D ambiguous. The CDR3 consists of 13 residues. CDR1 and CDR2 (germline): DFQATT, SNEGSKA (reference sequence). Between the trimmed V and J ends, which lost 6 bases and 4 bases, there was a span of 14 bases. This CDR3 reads CSASTPVADTQYF. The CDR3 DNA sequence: TGCAGTGCCAGTACTCCGGTGGCAGATACGCAGTATTTT.

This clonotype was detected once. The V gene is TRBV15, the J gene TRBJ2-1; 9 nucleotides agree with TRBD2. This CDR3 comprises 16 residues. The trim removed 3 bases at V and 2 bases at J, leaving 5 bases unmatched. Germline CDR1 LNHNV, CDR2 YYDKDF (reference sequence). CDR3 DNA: TGTGCCACCAGCAGCAACCCTAGCGGGGCCTACAATGAGCAGTTCTTC. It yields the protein CATSSNPSGAYNEQFF.

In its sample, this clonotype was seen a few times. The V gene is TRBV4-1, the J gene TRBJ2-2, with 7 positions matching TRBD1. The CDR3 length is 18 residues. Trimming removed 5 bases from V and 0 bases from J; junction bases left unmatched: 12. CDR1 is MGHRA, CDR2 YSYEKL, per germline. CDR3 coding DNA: TGCGCCAGCAGCTACCCTCCCGCCGGACAGGCGAACACCGGGGAGCTGTTTTTT. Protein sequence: CASSYPPAGQANTGELFF.

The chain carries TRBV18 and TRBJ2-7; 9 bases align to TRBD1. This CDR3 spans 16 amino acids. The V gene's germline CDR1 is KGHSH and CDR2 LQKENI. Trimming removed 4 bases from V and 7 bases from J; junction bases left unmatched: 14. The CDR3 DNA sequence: TGTGCCAGCTCACAGCCCTCCGGGACAGGGTATCGGGAGCAGTACTTC. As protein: CASSQPSGTGYREQYF.

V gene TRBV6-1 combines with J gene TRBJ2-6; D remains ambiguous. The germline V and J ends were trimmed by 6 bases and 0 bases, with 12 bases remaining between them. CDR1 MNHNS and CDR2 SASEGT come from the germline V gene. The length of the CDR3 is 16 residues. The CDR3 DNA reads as TGTGCCAGCAGCCTAAAAGCCTTCTCTGGGGCCAACGTCCTGACTTTC. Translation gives CASSLKAFSGANVLTF.

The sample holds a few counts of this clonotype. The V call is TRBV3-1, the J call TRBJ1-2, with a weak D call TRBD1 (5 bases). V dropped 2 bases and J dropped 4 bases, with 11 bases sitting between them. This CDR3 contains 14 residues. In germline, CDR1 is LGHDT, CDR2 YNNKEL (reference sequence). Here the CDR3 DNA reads TGTGCCAGCAGCCAATCTGCAGGGACCTATGGCTACACCTTC. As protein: CASSQSAGTYGYTF.

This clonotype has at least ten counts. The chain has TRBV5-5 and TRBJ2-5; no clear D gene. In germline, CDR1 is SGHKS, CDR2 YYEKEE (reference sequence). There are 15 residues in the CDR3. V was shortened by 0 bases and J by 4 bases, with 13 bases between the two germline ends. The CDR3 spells CASSLGGGRAETQYF. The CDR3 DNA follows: TGTGCCAGCAGCTTGGGAGGCGGCAGAGCAGAGACCCAGTACTTC.

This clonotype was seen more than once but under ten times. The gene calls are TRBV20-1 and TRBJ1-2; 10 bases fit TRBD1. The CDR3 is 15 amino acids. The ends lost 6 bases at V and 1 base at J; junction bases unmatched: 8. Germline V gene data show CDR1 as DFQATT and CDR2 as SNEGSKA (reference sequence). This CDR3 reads CSAPGTGDFNYGYTF. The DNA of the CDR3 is TGCAGTGCGCCCGGGACAGGGGACTTTAACTATGGCTACACCTTC.

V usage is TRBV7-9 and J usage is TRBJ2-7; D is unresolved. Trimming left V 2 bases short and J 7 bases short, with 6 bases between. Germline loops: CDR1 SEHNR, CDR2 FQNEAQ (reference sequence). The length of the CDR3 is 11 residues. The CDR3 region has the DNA TGTGCCAGCAGCTTAACCGTAGAGCAGTACTTC. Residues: CASSLTVEQYF.

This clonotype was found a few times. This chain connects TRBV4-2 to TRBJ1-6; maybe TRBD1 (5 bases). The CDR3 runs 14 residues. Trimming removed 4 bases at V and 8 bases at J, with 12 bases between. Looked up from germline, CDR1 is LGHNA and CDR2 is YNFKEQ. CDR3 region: CASSRGRGDSPLHF. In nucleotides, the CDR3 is TGTGCCAGCAGCCGAGGGCGGGGGGATTCACCCCTCCACTTT.

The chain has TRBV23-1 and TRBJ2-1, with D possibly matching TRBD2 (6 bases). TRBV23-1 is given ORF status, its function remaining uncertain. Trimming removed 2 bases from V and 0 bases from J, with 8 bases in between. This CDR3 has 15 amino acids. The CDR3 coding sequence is TGCGCCAGCAGTCAACTAGCGACCTCCTACAATGAGCAGTTCTTC. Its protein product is CASSQLATSYNEQFF.

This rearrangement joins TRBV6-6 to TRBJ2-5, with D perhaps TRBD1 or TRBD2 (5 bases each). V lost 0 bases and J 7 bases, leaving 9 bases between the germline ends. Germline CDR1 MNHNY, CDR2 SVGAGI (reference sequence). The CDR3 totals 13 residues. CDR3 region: CASSYSDGGTQYF. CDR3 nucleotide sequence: TGTGCCAGCAGTTACTCGGATGGGGGGACCCAGTACTTC.

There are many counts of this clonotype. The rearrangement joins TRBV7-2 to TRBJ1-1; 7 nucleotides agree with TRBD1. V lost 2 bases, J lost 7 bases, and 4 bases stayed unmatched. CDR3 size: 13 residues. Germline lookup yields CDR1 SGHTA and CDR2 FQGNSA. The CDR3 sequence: CASSLRQGNEAFF. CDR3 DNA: TGTGCCAGCAGCTTAAGACAGGGTAATGAAGCTTTCTTT.

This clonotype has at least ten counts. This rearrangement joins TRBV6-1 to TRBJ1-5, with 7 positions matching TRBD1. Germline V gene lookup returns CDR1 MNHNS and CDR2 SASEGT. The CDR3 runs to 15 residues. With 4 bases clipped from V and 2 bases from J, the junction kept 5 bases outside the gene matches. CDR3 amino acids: CASSGQGSGNQPQHF. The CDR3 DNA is TGTGCCAGCAGTGGACAGGGATCGGGCAATCAGCCCCAGCATTTT.

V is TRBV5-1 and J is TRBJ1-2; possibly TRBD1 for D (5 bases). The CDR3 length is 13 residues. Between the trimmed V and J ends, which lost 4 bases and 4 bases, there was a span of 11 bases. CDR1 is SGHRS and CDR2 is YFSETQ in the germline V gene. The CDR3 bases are TGCGCCAGCAGCCGGGACCGGACCTATGGCTACACCTTC. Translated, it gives CASSRDRTYGYTF.

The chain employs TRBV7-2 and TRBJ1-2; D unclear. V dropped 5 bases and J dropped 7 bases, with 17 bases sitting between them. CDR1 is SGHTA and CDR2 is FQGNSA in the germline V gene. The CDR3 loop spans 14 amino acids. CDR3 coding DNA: TGTGCCAGCAGCCCGCAGCTGGCCTCCTTTGGCTACACCTTC. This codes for CASSPQLASFGYTF.

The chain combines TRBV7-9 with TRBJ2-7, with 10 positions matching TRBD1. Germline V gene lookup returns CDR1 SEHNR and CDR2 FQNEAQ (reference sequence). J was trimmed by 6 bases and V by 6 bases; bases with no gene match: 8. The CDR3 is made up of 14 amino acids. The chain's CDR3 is CASRPGTGVGEQYF. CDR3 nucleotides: TGTGCCAGCAGGCCCGGGACAGGGGTAGGCGAGCAGTACTTC.

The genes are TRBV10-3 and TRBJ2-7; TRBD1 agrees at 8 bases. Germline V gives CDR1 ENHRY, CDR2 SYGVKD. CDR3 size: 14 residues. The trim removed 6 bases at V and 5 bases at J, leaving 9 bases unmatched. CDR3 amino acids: CAIRGDRIAHEQYF. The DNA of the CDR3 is TGTGCCATCAGGGGGGACAGGATAGCCCACGAGCAGTACTTC.

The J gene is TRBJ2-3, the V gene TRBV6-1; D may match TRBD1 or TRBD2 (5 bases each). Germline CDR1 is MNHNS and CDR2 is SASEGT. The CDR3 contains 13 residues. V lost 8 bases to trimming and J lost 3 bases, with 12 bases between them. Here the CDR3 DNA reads TGTGCCAGCCACCGGGGCCCAACAGATACGCAGTATTTT. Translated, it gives CASHRGPTDTQYF.

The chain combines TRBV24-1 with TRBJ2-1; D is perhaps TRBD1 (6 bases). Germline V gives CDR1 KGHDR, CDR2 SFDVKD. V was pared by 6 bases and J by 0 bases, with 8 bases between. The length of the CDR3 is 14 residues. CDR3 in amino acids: CATSTGSSYNEQFF. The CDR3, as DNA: TGTGCCACCAGTACAGGGAGCTCCTACAATGAGCAGTTCTTC.

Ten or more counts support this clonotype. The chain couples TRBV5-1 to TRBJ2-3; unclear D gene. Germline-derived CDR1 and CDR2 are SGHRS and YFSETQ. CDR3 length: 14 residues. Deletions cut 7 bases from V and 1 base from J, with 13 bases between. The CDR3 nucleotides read TGCGCCAGCGAGCTGGGTGGAGGCACAGATACGCAGTATTTT. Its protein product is CASELGGGTDTQYF.

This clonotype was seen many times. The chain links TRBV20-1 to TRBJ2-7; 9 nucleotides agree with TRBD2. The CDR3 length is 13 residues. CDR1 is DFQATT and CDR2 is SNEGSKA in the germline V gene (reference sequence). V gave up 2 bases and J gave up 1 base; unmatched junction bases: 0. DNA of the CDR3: TGCAGTGCTAGACTAGCGGGGTCCTACGAGCAGTACTTC. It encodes CSARLAGSYEQYF.

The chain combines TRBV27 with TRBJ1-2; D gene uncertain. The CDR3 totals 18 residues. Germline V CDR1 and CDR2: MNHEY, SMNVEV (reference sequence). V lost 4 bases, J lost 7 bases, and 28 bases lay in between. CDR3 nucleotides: TGTGCCAGCAGTTCTTACACCACCACGCGCGGCCCGAAGACTGGCTACACCTTC. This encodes CASSSYTTTRGPKTGYTF.

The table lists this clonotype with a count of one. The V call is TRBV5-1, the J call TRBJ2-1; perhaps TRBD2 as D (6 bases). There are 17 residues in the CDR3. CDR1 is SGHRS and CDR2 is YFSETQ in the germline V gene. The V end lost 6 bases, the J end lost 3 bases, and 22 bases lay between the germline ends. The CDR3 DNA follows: TGCGCCAGCAAACCCGCATTAGCGGAGGGTATCTACAATGAGCAGTTCTTC. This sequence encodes CASKPALAEGIYNEQFF.